This entry describes one TCR beta chain. The target antigen is unknown. Its ends do not fully match the called genes, so a read error is possible. Regarding time point: sample taken at primary tumor resection. Sequencing was performed on whole RNA extracted from tumor and nontumor lung tissue, or from frozen PBMC, and the material was left unsorted. The sample originates from a study of spatial heterogeneity in lung cancer. In the study overall: TCR and UMI combinations that were unique each appeared, on average, more than ten times in raw reads.

Regarding the study as a whole: Tumors with more nonsynonymous mutations had more expanded intratumoral alpha and beta TCRs.

TCRdb re-called the 5' RACE reads through MiXCR, storing one row per CDR3 protein. The sample contains some 5,000 distinct CDR3 sequences, approximately 8.4% of which appear only once. The germline gives CDR1 MNHEY, CDR2 SMNVEV (reference sequence). The length of the CDR3 is 15 residues. This TCR was sampled from a female donor with early-stage non-small cell lung cancer. This chain joins TRBV27 and TRBJ1-6; D ambiguous. The sample here was lung tumor tissue, taken at surgery. The CDR3 region is CTSSSEFGYNSPLHF. DNA for the CDR3: TGTACCAGCAGTTCGGAATTTGGGTATAATTCACCCCTCCACTTT.